This T cell receptor beta chain comes out of a study of blood T cell repertoires in COVID-19. About the study: PBMCs, B-cell-depleted T cells, or T cells were the source of the cDNA or gDNA that made up the material.

The authors' processing: For nucleated cells, counts were estimated from reference gene primer amplification. TCRdb's copy holds only in-frame clones and misses some; the assay was immunoSEQ multiplex PCR. The V and J calls and clone size were taken over from that table, and D and trimming were inferred from the DNA. In the table there are 200,000 or so clones, roughly 85% of which are singletons. The CDR3 totals 16 residues. From germline, CDR1 is LNHDA and CDR2 SQIVND (reference sequence). Losses at the gene ends were 2 bases for V and 4 bases for J; bases not matched to a gene: 6. This rearrangement joins TRBV19 to TRBJ1-2; the match to TRBD1 covers 11 bases. The sample consisted of peripheral blood. This clonotype originated in a woman aged 30 to 39 with acute or convalescent COVID-19. CDR3 bases: TGTGCCAGTAGTATAACCGGGACAGGGGGACTCTATGGCTACACCTTC. Amino acids: CASSITGTGGLYGYTF. Looking up the rest from reference TRBV19 and TRBJ1-2 gives the full variable domain: DGGITQSPKYLFRKEGQNVTLSCEQNLNHDAMYWYRQDPGQGLRLIYYSQIVNDFQKGDIAEGYSVSREKKESFPLTVTSAQKNPTAFYLCASSITGTGGLYGYTFGSGTRLTVV.